The T cell receptor beta chain under discussion was sequenced for a study of patients and donors after allogeneic stem cell transplantation. Germline CDR1 is SQVTM and CDR2 is ANQGSEA. J was trimmed by 8 bases and V by 5 bases; bases with no gene match: 10. This CDR3 contains 13 residues. This clonotype occurred many times. TCRdb ran MiXCR on the RT-PCR reads and lists one entry per CDR3 protein. The sample lists fewer than 250,000 distinct CDR3 sequences, 11% to 15% occurring once. This sequence originates from a human donor who was either an allogeneic HSCT recipient or a stem cell or donor lymphocyte infusion donor (not recorded which). It is not recorded whose cells these are; they may come from a transplant donor. Material: blood, either unsorted or a sorted T cell fraction (not recorded which). This chain connects TRBV29-1 to TRBJ1-2, with TRBD1 matching over 8 bases. In DNA form, the CDR3 reads TGCAGCGTTACCCCCGGACAGGGTGAGGGCTACACCTTC. Encoded protein: CSVTPGQGEGYTF.